This TCR beta chain is drawn from a study of CD8+ T cells in alopecia areata. The V and J ends lost 0 bases and 4 bases respectively, with 10 bases between them. This CDR3 comprises 14 residues. Germline V lookup: CDR1 SGDLS, CDR2 YYNGEE. RNA was isolated and reverse transcribed to cDNA, the sequencing template. Method: immunoSEQ multiplex PCR; TCRdb's copy keeps in-frame clones and lacks some. The data contain approximately 210,000 clones, approximately 72% of them seen just once; the ten biggest clones take up around 1.3%. Treatment of the sample: oral pan-JAK inhibitor, 5-10 mg twice daily. The receptor's source is a human donor with alopecia areata. Here the sequenced sample was CD4+ T cells sorted from blood, taken between weeks 43 and 45, from a patient treated with tofacitinib. This chain joins TRBV9 and TRBJ1-2, with D uncertain. The DNA for the CDR3 is TGTGCCAGCAGCGTAGATGAGTTTCTCTATGGCTACACCTTC. The encoded protein is CASSVDEFLYGYTF.